This T cell receptor beta chain was observed in a study of blood T cells in healthy people across ages. Using a J-beta primer mix together with a sample-barcoded 5' primer, a second PCR was run for about 7 to 12 cycles. TCRdb reprocessed the 5' RACE reads with MiXCR, giving one entry per CDR3 protein. The sample lists a few hundred thousand distinct CDR3 sequences, 27% occurring once. Looked up from germline, CDR1 is SQVTM and CDR2 is ANQGSEA. Trimming took 4 bases from V and 1 from J; bases not matched to a gene: 1. The CDR3 is made up of 13 amino acids. The gene calls are TRBV29-1 and TRBJ1-1; 9 bases map to TRBD1. This TCR was recovered from a woman between 65 and 79 years old in good health. The sequenced sample consisted of blood. The DNA of the CDR3 is TGCAGCGTTGGGGACAGGGAGAACACTGAAGCTTTCTTT. This sequence encodes CSVGDRENTEAFF.